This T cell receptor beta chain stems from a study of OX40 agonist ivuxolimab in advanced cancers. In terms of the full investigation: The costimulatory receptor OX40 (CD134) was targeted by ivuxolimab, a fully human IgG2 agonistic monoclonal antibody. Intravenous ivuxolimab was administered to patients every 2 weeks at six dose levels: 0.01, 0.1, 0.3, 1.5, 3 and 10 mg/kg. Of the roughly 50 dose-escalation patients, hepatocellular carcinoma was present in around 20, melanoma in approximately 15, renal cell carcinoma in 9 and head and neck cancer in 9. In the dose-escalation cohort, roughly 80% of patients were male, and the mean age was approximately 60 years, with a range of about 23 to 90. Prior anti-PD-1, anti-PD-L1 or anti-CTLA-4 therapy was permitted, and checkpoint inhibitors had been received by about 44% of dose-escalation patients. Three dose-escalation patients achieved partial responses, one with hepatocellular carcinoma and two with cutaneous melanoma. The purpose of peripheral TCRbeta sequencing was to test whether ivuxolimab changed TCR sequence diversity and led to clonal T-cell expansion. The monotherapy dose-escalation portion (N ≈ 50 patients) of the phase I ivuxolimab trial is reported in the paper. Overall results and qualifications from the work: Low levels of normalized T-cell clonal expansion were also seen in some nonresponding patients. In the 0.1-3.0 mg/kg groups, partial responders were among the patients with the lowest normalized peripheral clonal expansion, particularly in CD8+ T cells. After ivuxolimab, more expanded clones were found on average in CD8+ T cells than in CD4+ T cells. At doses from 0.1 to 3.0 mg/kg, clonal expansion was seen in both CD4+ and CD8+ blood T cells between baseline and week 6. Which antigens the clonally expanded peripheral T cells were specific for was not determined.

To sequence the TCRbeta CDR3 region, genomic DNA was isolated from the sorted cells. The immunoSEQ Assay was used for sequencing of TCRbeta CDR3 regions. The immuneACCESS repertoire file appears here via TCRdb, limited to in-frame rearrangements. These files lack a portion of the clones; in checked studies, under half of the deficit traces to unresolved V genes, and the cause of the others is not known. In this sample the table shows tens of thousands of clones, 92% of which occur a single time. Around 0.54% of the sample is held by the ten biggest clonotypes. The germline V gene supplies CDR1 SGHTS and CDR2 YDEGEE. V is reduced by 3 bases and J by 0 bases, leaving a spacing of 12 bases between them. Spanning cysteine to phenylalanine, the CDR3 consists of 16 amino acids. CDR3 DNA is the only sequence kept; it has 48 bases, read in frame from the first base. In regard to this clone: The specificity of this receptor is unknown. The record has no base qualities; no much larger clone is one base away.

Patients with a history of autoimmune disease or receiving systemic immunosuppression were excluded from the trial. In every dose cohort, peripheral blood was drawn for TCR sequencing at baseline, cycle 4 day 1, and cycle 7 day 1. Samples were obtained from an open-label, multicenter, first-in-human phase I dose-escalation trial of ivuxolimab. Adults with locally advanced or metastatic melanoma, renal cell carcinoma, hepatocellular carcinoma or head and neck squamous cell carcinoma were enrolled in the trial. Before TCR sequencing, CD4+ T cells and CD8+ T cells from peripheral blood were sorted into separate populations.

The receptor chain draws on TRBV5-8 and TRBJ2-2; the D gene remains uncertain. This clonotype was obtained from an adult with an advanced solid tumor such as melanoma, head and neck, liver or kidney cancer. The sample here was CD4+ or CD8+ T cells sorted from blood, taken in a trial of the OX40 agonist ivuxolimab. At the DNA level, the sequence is TGTGCCAGCAGCTCCGGACGACCGTCGAACACCGGGGAGCTGTTTTTT. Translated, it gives CASSSGRPSNTGELFF.